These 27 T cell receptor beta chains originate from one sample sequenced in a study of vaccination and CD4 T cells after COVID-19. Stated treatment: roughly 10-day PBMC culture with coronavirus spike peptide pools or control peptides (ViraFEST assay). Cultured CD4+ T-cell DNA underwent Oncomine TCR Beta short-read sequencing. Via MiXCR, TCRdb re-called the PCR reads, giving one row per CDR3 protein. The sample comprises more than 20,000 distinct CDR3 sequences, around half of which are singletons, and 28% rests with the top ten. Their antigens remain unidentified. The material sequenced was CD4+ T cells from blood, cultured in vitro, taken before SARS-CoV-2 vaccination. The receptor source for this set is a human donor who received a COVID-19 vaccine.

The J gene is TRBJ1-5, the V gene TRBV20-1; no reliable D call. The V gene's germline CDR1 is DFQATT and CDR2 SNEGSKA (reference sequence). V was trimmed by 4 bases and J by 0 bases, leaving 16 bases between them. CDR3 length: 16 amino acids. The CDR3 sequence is CSAKVSLGGSNQPQHF. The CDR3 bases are TGCAGTGCTAAGGTGTCCCTAGGCGGTAGCAATCAGCCCCAGCATTTT.

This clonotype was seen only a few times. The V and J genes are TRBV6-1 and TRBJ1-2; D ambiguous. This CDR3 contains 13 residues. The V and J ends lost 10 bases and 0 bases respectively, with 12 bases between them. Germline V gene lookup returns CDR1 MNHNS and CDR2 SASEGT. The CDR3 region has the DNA TGTGCCACTACGGACGGGGCTAACTATGGCTACACCTTC. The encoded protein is CATTDGANYGYTF.

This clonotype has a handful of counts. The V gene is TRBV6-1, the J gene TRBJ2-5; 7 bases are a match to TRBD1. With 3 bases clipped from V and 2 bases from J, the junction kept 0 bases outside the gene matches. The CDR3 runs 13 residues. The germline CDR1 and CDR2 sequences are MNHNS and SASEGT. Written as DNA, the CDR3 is TGTGCCAGCAGTGAGGACAGGCAAGAGACCCAGTACTTC. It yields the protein CASSEDRQETQYF.

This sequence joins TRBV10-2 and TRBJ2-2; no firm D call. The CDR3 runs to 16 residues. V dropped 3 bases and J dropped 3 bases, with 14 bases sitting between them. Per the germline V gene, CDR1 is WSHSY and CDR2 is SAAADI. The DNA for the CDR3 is TGCGCCAGCAGTGACTTAGGGTCTCGCGACACCGGGGAGCTGTTTTTT. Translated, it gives CASSDLGSRDTGELFF.

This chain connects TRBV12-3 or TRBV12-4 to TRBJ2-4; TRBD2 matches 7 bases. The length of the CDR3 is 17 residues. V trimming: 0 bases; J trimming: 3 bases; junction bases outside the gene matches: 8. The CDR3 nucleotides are TGTGCCAGCAGTTTAGCGAGTGGGGGGGACGTCAAAAACATTCAGTACTTC. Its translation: CASSLASGGDVKNIQYF.

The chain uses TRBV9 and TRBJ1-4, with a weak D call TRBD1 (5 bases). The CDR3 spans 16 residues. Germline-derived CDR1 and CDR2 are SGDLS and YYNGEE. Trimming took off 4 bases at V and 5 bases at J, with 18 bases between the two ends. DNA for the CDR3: TGTGCCAGCAGCCGCGGGGGTCGAAGATGGAATGAAAAACTGTTTTTT. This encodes CASSRGGRRWNEKLFF.

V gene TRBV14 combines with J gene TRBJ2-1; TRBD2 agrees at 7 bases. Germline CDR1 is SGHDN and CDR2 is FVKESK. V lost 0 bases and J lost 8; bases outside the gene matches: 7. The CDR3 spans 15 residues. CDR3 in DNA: TGTGCCAGCAGCCAAGATGGACTAGTTGAGGATGAGCAGTTCTTC. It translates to CASSQDGLVEDEQFF.

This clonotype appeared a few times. Written as DNA, the CDR3 is TGTGCCAGCAGCCAAGCAAGGAGTTCTGAAGCTTTCTTT. Its translation: CASSQARSSEAFF. The chain joins TRBV3-1 to TRBJ1-1; D unresolved. V shed 1 base and J shed 6 bases, with 9 bases lying between them. The CDR3 spans 13 residues. Per germline, CDR1 LGHDT and CDR2 YNNKEL (reference sequence).

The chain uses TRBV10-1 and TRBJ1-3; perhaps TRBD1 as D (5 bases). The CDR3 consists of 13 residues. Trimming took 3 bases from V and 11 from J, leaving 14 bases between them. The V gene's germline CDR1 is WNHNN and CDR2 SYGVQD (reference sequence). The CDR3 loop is CASSDGAGRAIYF. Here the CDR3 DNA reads TGCGCCAGCAGTGATGGGGCAGGGCGGGCCATATATTTT.

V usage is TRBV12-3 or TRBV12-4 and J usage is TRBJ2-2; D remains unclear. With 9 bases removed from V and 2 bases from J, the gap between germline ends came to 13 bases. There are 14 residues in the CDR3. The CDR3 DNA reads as TGTGCCAGTAAGGTGCAGGTCAACACCGGGGAGCTGTTTTTT. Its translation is CASKVQVNTGELFF.

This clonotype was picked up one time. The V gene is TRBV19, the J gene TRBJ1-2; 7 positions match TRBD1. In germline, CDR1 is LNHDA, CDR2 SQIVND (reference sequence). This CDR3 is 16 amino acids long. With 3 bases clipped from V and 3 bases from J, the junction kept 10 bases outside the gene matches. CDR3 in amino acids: CASSILRDSPDYGYTF. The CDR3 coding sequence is TGTGCCAGTAGTATCCTACGGGACAGCCCTGACTATGGCTACACCTTC.

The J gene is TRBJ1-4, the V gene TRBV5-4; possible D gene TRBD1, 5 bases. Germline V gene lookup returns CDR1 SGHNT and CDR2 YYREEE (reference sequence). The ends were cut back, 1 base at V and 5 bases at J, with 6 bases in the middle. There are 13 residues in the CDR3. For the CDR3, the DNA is TGTGCCAGCAGCTTGTACAGGAATGAAAAACTGTTTTTT. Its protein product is CASSLYRNEKLFF.

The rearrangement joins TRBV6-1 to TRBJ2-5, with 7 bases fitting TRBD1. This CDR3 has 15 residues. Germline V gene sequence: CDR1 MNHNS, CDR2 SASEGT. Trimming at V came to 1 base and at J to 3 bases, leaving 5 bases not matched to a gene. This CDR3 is CASSEGQGVEETQYF. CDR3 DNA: TGTGCCAGCAGTGAAGGCCAGGGGGTGGAAGAGACCCAGTACTTC.

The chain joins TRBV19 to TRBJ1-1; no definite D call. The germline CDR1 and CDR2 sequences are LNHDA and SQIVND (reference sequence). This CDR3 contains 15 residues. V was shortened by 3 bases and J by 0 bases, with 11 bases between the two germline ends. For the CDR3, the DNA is TGTGCCAGTAGTATTCTAGGAGTCATGAACACTGAAGCTTTCTTT. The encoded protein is CASSILGVMNTEAFF.

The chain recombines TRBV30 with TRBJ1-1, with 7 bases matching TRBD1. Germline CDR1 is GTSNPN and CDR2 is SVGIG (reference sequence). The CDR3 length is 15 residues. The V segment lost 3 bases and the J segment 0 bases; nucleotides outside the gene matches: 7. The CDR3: CAWRGDRQMNTEAFF. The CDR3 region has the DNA TGTGCCTGGAGGGGGGACAGACAAATGAACACTGAAGCTTTCTTT.

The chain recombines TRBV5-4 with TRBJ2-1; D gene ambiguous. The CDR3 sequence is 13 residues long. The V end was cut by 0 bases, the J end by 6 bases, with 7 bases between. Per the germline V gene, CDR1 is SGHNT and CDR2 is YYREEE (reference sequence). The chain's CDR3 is CASSLVGANEQFF. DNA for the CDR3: TGTGCCAGCAGCTTGGTAGGTGCCAATGAGCAGTTCTTC.

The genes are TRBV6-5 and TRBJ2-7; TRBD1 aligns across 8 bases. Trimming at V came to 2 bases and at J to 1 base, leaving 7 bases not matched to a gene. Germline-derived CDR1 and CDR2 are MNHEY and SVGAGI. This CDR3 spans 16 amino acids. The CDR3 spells CASSYADREPSYEQYF. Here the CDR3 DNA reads TGTGCCAGCAGTTACGCGGACAGGGAACCTTCCTACGAGCAGTACTTC.

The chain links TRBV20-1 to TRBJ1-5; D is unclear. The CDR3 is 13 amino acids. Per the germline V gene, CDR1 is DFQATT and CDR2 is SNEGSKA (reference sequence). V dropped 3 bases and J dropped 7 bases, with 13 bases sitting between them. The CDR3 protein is CSARPQFGQPQHF. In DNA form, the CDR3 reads TGCAGTGCTAGGCCACAATTCGGGCAGCCCCAGCATTTT.

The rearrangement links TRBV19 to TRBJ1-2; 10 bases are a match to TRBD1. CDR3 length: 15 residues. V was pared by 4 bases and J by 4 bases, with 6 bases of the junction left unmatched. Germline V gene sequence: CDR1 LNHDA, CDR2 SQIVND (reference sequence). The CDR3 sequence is CASSKPRDRGYGYTF. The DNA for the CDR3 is TGTGCCAGTAGTAAGCCCCGGGACAGGGGCTATGGCTACACCTTC.

The CDR3 protein is CASGQGGQPQHF. As DNA, the CDR3 is TGTGCCAGCGGACAGGGCGGTCAGCCCCAGCATTTT. The chain employs TRBV12-3 or TRBV12-4 and TRBJ1-5, with TRBD1 identical over 8 bases. The CDR3 contains 12 residues. V shed 8 bases, J shed 6 bases, and the junction held 3 bases outside the gene matches.

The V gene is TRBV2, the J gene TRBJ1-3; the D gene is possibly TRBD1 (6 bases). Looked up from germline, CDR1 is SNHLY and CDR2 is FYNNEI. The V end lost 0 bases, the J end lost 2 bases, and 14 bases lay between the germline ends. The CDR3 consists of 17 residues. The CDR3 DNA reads TGTGCCAGCAGTGAAGCCTTCAGGGGACGAACTGGAAACACCATATATTTT. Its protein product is CASSEAFRGRTGNTIYF.

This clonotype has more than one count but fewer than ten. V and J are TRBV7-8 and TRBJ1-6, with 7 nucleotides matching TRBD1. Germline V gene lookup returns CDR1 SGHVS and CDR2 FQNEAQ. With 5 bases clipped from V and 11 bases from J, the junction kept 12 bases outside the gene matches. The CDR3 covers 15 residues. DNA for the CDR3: TGTGCCAGCAGCAGAGGGACAGCACCGGGGACACCCCTCCACTTT. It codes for CASSRGTAPGTPLHF.

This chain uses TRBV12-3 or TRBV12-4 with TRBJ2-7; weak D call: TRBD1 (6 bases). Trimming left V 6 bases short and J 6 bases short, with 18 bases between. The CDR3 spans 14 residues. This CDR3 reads CASSPRRGFSEQYF. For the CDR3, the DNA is TGTGCCAGCAGCCCCCGAAGGGGGTTCTCCGAGCAGTACTTC.

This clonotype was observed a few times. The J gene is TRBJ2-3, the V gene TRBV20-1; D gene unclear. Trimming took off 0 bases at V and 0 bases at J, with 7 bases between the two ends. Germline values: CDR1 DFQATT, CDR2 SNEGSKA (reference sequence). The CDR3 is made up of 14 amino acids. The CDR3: CSARDAASTDTQYF. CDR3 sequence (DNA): TGCAGTGCTAGAGATGCAGCGAGCACAGATACGCAGTATTTT.

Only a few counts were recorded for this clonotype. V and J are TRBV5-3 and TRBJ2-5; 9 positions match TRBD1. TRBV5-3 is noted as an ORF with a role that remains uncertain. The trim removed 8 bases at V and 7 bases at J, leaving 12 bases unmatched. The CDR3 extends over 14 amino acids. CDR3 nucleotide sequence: TGTGCCAGCAGTTTCCCGCCGGGACAGGGGACCCAGTACTTC. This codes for CASSFPPGQGTQYF.

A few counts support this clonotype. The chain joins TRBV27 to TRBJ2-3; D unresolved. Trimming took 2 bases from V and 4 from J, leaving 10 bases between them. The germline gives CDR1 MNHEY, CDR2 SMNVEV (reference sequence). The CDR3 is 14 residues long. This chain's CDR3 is CASSLDPFSDTQYF. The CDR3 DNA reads TGTGCCAGCAGTTTAGATCCTTTTTCAGATACGCAGTATTTT.

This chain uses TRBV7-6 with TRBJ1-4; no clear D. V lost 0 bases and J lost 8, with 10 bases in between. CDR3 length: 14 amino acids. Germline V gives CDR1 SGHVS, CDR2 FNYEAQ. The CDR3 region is CASSLALPGEKLFF. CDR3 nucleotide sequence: TGTGCCAGCAGCTTAGCGCTGCCAGGAGAAAAACTGTTTTTT.